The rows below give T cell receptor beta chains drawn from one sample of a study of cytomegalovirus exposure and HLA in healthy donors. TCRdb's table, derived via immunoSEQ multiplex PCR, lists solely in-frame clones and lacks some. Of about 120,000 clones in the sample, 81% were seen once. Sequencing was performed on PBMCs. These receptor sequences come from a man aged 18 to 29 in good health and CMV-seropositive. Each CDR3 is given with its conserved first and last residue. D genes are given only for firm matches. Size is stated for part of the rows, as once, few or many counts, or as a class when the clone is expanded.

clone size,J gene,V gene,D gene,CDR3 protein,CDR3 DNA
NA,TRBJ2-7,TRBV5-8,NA,CASSASYEQYF,TGTGCCAGCAGCGCGTCTTACGAGCAGTACTTC
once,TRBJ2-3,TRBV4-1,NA,CASSQEIEGSDTQYF,TGCGCCAGCAGCCAAGAAATCGAGGGTTCAGATACGCAGTATTTT
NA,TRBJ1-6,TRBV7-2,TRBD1,CASSSLRQGFDNSPLHF,TGTGCCAGCAGCTCCCTAAGACAGGGATTTGATAATTCACCCCTCCACTTT
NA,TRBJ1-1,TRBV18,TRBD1,CASSPRFWDRGPEAFF,TGTGCCAGCTCACCACGTTTTTGGGACAGGGGGCCTGAAGCTTTCTTT
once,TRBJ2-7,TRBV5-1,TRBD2,CASSLEGLGYPDEQYF,TGCGCCAGCAGCTTGGAGGGACTAGGGTACCCGGACGAGCAGTACTTC
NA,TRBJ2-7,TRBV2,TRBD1,CTSSEDGQGYEQYF,TGTACCAGCAGTGAGGATGGACAGGGCTACGAGCAGTACTTC
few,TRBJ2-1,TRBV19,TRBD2,CASSPRGLHNEQFF,TGTGCCAGTAGTCCGAGGGGACTACACAATGAGCAGTTCTTC
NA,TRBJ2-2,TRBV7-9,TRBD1,CSSSLRTGAFTGELFF,TGTTCCAGCAGCTTACGGACAGGGGCGTTTACCGGGGAGCTGTTTTTT
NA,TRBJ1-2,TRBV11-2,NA,CASSETNYGYTF,TGTGCCAGCAGCGAAACAAACTATGGCTACACCTTC
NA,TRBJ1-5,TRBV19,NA,CASSVGSGFNQPQHF,TGTGCCAGTAGTGTGGGGTCGGGGTTCAATCAGCCCCAGCATTTT
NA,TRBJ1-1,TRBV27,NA,CASSPWQGQGTEAFF,TGTGCCAGCAGTCCATGGCAGGGGCAGGGGACTGAAGCTTTCTTT
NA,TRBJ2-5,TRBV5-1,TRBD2,CASSLLAGEGETQYF,TGCGCCAGCAGCTTACTAGCGGGAGAGGGAGAGACCCAGTACTTC